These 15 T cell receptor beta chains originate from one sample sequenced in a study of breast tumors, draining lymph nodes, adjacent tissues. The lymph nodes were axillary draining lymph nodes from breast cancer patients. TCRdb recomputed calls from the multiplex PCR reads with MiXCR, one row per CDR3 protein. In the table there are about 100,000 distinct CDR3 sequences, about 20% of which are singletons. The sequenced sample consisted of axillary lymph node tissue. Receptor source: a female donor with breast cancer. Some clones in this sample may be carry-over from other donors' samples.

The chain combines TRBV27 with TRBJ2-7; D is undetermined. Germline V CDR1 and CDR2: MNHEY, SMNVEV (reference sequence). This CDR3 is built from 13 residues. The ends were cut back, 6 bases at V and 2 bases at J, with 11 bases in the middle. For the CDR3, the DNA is TGTGCCAGCAGGGTAGGACCGACCTACGAGCAGTACTTC. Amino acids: CASRVGPTYEQYF.

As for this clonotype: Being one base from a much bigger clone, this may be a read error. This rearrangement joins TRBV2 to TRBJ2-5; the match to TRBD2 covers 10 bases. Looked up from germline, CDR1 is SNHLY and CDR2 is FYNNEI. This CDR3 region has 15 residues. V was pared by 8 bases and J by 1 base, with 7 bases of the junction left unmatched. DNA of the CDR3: TGTGCCAGCCGTCCCGGGACTAGCGCCCAAGAGACCCAGTACTTC. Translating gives CASRPGTSAQETQYF.

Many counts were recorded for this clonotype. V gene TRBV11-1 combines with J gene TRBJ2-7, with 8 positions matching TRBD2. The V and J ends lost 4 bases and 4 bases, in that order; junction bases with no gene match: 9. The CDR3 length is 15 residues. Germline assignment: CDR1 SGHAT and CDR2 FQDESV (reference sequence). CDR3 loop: CASSSRRGTRYEQYF. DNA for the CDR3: TGTGCCAGCAGCTCAAGGCGAGGGACTAGGTACGAGCAGTACTTC.

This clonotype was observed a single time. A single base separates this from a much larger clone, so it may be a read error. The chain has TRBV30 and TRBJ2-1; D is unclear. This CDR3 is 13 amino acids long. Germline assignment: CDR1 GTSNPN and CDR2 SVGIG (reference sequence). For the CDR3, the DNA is TGTGCCTGGAGTGTGGTCTCTTACAATGGGCAGTTCTTC. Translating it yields CAWSVVSYNGQFF. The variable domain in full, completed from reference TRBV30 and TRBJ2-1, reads SQTIHQWPATLVQPVGSPLSLECTVEGTSNPNLYWYRQAAGRGLQLLFYSVGIGQISSEVPQNLSASRPQDRQFILSSKKLLLSDSGFYLCAWSVVSYNGQFFGPGTRLTVL.

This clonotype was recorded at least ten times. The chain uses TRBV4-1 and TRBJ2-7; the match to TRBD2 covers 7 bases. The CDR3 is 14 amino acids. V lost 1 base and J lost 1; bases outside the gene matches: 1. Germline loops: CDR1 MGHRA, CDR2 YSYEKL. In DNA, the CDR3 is TGCGCCAGCAGCCAAGTAGCGGGTTCCTACGAGCAGTACTTC. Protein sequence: CASSQVAGSYEQYF.

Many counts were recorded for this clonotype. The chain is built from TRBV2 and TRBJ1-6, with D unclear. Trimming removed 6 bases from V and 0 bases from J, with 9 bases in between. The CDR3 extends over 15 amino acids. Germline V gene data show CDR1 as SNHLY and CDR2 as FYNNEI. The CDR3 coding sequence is TGTGCCAGCAGATCCCAAAGCTCCTATAATTCACCCCTCCACTTT. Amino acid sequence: CASRSQSSYNSPLHF. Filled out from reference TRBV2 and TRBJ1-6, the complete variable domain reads EPEVTQTPSHQVTQMGQEVILRCVPISNHLYFYWYRQILGQKVEFLVSFYNNEISEKSEIFDDQFSVERPDGSNFTLKIRSTKLEDSAMYFCASRSQSSYNSPLHFGNGTRLTVT.

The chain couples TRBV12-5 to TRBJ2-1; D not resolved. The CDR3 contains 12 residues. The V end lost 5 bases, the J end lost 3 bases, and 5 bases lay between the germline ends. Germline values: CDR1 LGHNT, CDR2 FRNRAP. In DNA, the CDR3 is TGTGCTAGTGGTCTTCTCTACAATGAGCAGTTCTTC. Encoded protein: CASGLLYNEQFF.

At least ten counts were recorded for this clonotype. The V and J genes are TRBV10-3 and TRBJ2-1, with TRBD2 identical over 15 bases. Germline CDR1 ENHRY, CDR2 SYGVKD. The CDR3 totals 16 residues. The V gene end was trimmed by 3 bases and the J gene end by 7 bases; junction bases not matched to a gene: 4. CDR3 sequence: CAISDPGTSGRNEQFF. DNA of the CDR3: TGTGCCATCAGTGACCCCGGGACTAGCGGGAGGAATGAGCAGTTCTTC.

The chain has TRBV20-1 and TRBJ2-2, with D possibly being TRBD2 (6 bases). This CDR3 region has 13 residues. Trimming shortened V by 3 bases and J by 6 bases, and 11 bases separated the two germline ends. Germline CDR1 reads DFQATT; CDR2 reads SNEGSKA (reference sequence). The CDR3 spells CSARVGGSGELFF. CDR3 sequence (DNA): TGCAGTGCTAGGGTGGGGGGTTCCGGGGAGCTGTTTTTT.

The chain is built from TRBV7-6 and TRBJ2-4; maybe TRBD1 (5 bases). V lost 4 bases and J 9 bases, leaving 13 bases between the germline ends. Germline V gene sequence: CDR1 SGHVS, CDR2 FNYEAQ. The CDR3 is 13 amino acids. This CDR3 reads CASSSGLLGIQYF. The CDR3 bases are TGTGCCAGCAGCTCAGGGTTATTGGGCATTCAGTACTTC.

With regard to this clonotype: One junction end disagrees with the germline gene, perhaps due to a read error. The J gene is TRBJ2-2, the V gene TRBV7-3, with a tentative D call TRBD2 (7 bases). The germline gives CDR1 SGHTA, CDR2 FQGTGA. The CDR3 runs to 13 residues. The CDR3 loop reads CASSLGGAGGLFF. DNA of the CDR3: TGTGCCAGCAGCTTAGGGGGGGCCGGGGGGCTGTTTTTT.

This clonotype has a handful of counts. The CDR3 bases are TGTGCCAGCAGTCCGCAGGGAATCACAGATACGCAGTATTTT. This encodes CASSPQGITDTQYF. The gene calls are TRBV6-2 or TRBV6-3 and TRBJ2-3, with D possibly matching TRBD1 (5 bases). Deletions cut 5 bases from V and 2 bases from J, with 11 bases between. Germline V CDR1 and CDR2: MNHEY, SVGEGT. CDR3 length: 14 residues.

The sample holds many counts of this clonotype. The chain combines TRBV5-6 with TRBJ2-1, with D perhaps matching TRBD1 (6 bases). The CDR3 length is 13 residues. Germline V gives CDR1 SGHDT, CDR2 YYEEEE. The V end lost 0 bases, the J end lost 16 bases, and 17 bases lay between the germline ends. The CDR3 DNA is TGTGCCAGCAGCTTGGCCGCGCAGGGGAATGCATTCTTC. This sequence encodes CASSLAAQGNAFF.

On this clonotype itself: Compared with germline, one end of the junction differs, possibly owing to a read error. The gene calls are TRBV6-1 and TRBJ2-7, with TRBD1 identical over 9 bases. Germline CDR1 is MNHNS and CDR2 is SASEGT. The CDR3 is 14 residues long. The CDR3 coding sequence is TGTGCCGGCAGGCGGGACAGGGAGTTCCACGAGCAGTACTTC. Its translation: CAGRRDREFHEQYF.

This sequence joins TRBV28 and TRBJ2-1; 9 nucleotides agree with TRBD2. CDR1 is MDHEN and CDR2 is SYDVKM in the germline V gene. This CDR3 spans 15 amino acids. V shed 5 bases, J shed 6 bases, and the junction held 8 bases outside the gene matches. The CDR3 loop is CASSQSGTSSNEQFF. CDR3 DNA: TGTGCCAGCAGTCAATCCGGGACTAGCAGCAATGAGCAGTTCTTC.